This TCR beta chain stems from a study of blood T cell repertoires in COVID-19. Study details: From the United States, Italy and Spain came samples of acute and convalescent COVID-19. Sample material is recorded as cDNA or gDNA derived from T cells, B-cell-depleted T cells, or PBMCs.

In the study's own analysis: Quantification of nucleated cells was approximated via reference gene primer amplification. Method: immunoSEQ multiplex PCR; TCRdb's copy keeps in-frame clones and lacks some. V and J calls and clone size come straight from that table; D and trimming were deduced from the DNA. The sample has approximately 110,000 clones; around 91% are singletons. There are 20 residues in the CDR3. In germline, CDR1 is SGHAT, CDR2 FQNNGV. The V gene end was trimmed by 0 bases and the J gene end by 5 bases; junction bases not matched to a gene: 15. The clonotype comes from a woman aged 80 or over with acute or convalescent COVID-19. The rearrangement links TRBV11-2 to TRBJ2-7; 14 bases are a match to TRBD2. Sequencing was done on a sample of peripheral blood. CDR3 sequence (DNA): TGTGCCAGCAGCTTAGATTCCAGACTAGCGGGGGGGCCGGAGTACCACGAGCAGTACTTC. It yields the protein CASSLDSRLAGGPEYHEQYF.